This T cell receptor (beta chain) was found in a study of graft-versus-host responses after intestinal transplantation. Study in general: Anti-thymocyte globulin induction, then tacrolimus and steroids for about 3 years, went to all recipients.

Points from the study as a whole: Recipient-marrow GvH clones were detected, some having first appeared in ileum or blood. Graft-donor T cell macrochimerism in patients accompanied high graft-versus-host to host-versus-graft clonal ratios in allografts.

Germline V gene data show CDR1 as MGHRA and CDR2 as YSYEKL. This CDR3 spans 15 amino acids. V lost 0 bases and J lost 2, with 10 bases in between. The repertoire was sequenced with immunoSEQ multiplex PCR; TCRdb's copy has only in-frame clones and lacks some. This table holds over 70,000 clones, 90% found once. Details on this clone: What it recognizes is unknown.

Specimen: unstimulated CD8+ T cells sorted from spleen or lymph node cells, collected before transplant. The source of this sequence is a human donor who was the organ donor for an intestinal transplant. V is TRBV4-1 and J is TRBJ2-5; possibly TRBD2 for D (6 bases). This CDR3 is CASSQDRGTQETQYF. The CDR3 bases are TGCGCCAGCAGCCAAGACCGAGGGACTCAAGAGACCCAGTACTTC.